Sequencing of this T cell receptor beta chain was carried out in a study of T cells in Graves' hyperthyroidism and ophthalmopathy. The junction had 6 bases not matched to a gene; V was cut back by 2 bases and J by 2 bases. CDR3 length: 15 amino acids. Germline V gene sequence: CDR1 MGHRA, CDR2 YSYEKL. The CDR3 regions of TCR beta were amplified from RNA transcripts. Researchers ran a first-round RT-PCR on the TCR CDR3 using the HTBI primer set. TCRdb recomputed calls from the multiplex PCR reads with MiXCR, one row per CDR3 protein. The sample holds approximately 620,000 distinct CDR3 sequences, approximately 16% seen once.

The source is a woman aged 40 to 55 with Graves' ophthalmopathy. Sequencing input: blood. The V call is TRBV4-1, the J call TRBJ2-7, with 7 bases aligning to TRBD1. The CDR3 nucleotides read TGCGCCAGCAGCCAATGGTTCGGGACAGCCTACGAGCAGTACTTC. It translates to CASSQWFGTAYEQYF.